The next 9 T cell receptor beta chains were all read from a single sample in a study of blood T cell repertoires in COVID-19. Produced via immunoSEQ multiplex PCR; TCRdb's table is partial and in-frame only. The data hold about 76,000 clones, with 85% observed a single time. Sequenced sample: peripheral blood. Receptors were obtained from a man between 60 and 75 years old with COVID-19, enrolled during active disease.

This clone has more than one count but fewer than ten. CDR3 protein: CASSARIWAYTDTQYF. The CDR3 DNA is TGTGCCAGCAGCGCCCGGATATGGGCTTACACAGATACGCAGTATTTT. This chain links TRBV7-9 with TRBJ2-3; D gene ambiguous. The CDR3 has 16 amino acids. Trimming left V 5 bases short and J 2 bases short, with 17 bases between. Germline CDR1 and CDR2: SEHNR and FQNEAQ (reference sequence).

The chain links TRBV5-1 to TRBJ2-1; 12 bases are a match to TRBD2. Germline loops: CDR1 SGHRS, CDR2 YFSETQ. This CDR3 is built from 17 residues. The V and J ends lost 4 bases and 7 bases, in that order; junction bases with no gene match: 12. The CDR3 loop is CASSPSLLAGGFNEQFF. CDR3 DNA sequence: TGCGCCAGCAGCCCGTCCTTACTAGCGGGGGGTTTTAATGAGCAGTTCTTC.

This rearrangement joins TRBV2 to TRBJ2-1; D call uncertain. V lost 4 bases to trimming and J lost 6 bases, with 10 bases between them. Germline V gives CDR1 SNHLY, CDR2 FYNNEI. This CDR3 region has 13 residues. CDR3: CASSVSGTNEQFF. CDR3 sequence (DNA): TGTGCCAGCAGTGTTTCAGGCACCAATGAGCAGTTCTTC.

The sample holds one count of this clone. The chain joins TRBV5-1 to TRBJ2-1, with 8 positions matching TRBD1. V was pared by 3 bases and J by 4 bases, with 24 bases of the junction left unmatched. Germline V gene sequence: CDR1 SGHRS, CDR2 YFSETQ. The CDR3 runs to 21 residues. The CDR3 DNA is TGCGCCAGCAGCTATTCTAGACAGGGGCTACTCCCCAGAGAACAGTACAATGAGCAGTTCTTC. Its protein is CASSYSRQGLLPREQYNEQFF.

The chain combines TRBV18 with TRBJ1-5; 8 bases match TRBD1. Germline V lookup: CDR1 KGHSH, CDR2 LQKENI. This CDR3 spans 15 amino acids. The V and J ends lost 0 bases and 6 bases, in that order; junction bases with no gene match: 4. This CDR3 is CASSPPGQGSQPQHF. The CDR3 nucleotides are TGTGCCAGCTCACCACCCGGACAGGGTTCTCAGCCCCAGCATTTT.

The DNA for the CDR3 is TGTGCCAGCAGTGTCAATCAGGGGGCCACTGAAGCTTTCTTT. It translates to CASSVNQGATEAFF. The rearrangement joins TRBV6-4 to TRBJ1-1, with 8 bases that match TRBD1. The trim removed 4 bases at V and 4 bases at J, leaving 5 bases unmatched. The germline V gene has CDR1 MRHNA and CDR2 SNTAGT. The CDR3 sequence is 14 residues long.

The J gene is TRBJ2-2, the V gene TRBV4-2; 9 nucleotides line up with TRBD2. With V trimmed by 1 base and J by 1 base, 7 bases remained unmatched. This CDR3 comprises 18 residues. The germline V gene has CDR1 LGHNA and CDR2 YNFKEQ. The CDR3, as DNA: TGTGCCAGCAGCCAAGTTCTGCTAGCGGGGAGGAACACCGGGGAGCTGTTTTTT. Its translation: CASSQVLLAGRNTGELFF.

This clone was detected many times. The genes are TRBV7-3 and TRBJ2-3, with a possible D match to TRBD2 (5 bases). The CDR3 runs 13 residues. V lost 5 bases and J 6 bases, leaving 12 bases between the germline ends. The germline V gene has CDR1 SGHTA and CDR2 FQGTGA. The DNA of the CDR3 is TGTGCCAGCAGCCCCCTCCCGGGGGATACGCAGTATTTT. Amino acid sequence: CASSPLPGDTQYF.

V gene TRBV20-1 combines with J gene TRBJ1-1, with D uncertain. Germline CDR1 is DFQATT and CDR2 is SNEGSKA (reference sequence). V gave up 6 bases and J gave up 0 bases, with 5 bases separating them. The CDR3 loop spans 11 amino acids. DNA for the CDR3: TGCAGTGCGGGCATGAACACTGAAGCTTTCTTT. The encoded protein is CSAGMNTEAFF.